This TCR beta chain was identified in a study of cytomegalovirus exposure and HLA in healthy donors. Healthy people donating bone marrow made up the donors. PCR involved 60 Vbeta and 13 Jbeta primers. The assay was immunoSEQ multiplex PCR, and TCRdb's table has in-frame clones only and misses some. The sample consists of about 150,000 clones, around 75% of them appearing once. V lost 0 bases, J lost 0 bases, and 12 bases lay in between. CDR3 length: 17 amino acids. Germline-derived CDR1 and CDR2 are SGHVS and FQNEAQ. The sample consisted of PBMCs. This rearrangement joins TRBV7-8 to TRBJ1-5; D call uncertain. This clonotype originated in a male donor in good health and CMV-seronegative. The CDR3 reads CASSLAYIGDSNQPQHF. The CDR3 nucleotides read TGTGCCAGCAGCTTAGCGTACATCGGAGATAGCAATCAGCCCCAGCATTTT.